A selection of T cell receptor beta chains follows, all from one sample in a study of identical twins. TCRdb re-called the 5' RACE reads through MiXCR, storing one row per CDR3 protein. Among a few hundred thousand distinct CDR3 sequences, more than 9% were seen once, and the ten largest hold less than 12%. Material for sequencing was memory T cells sorted from blood. These TCRs come from a middle-aged man in good health. The CDR3 runs from the conserved cysteine through the conserved F or W. Each record gives: V gene, J gene, CDR3 protein.

>TRBV2|TRBJ2-1
CASSVIQRQGTYNEQFF
>TRBV12-3/TRBV12-4|TRBJ1-3
CASQPPLGNTIYF
>TRBV12-3/TRBV12-4|TRBJ2-1
CASSLGGPSYNEQFF
>TRBV3-1|TRBJ2-7
CASSPSSGGAYEQYF
>TRBV9|TRBJ2-7
CASSPYGTGIAEQYF
>TRBV20-1|TRBJ2-1
CSLDRMNNEQFF
>TRBV4-3|TRBJ1-2
CASSQPGGNYGYTF
>TRBV28|TRBJ1-2
CASSNELHYGYTF
>TRBV27|TRBJ2-3
CASSLLASIMERTDTQYF
>TRBV29-1|TRBJ2-3
CSVARLGLAGGSGTDTQYF
>TRBV12-3/TRBV12-4|TRBJ2-7
CASRPTAGGHEQYF
>TRBV6-2/TRBV6-3|TRBJ2-7
CASSPSVLYEQYF
>TRBV21-1|TRBJ2-1
CASSKGPGTTDNEQFF